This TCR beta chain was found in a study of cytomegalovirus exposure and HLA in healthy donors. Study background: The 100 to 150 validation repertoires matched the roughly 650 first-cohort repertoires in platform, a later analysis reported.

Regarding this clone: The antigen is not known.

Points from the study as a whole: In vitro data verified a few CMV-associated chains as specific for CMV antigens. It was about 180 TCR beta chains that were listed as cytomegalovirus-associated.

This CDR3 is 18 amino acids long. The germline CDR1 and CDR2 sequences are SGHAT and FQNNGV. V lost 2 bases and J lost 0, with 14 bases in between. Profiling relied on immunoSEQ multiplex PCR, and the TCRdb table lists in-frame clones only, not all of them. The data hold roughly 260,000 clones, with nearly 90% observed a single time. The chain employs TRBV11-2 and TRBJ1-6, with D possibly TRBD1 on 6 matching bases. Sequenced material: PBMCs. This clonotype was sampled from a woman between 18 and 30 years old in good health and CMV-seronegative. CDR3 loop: CASSLWGGRSSYNSPLHF. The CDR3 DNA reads TGTGCCAGCAGCTTATGGGGGGGCCGGAGCTCCTATAATTCACCCCTCCACTTT.